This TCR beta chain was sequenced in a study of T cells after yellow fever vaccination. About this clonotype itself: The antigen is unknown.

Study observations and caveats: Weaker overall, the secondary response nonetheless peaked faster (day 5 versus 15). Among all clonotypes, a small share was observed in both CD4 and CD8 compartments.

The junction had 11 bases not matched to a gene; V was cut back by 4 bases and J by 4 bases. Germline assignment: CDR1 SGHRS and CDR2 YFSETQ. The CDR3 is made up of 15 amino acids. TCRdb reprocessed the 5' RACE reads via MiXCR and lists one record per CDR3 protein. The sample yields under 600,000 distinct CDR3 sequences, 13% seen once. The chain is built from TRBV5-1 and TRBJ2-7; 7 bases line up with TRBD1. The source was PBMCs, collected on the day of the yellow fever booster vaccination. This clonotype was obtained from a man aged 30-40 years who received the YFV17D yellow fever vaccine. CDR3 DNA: TGCGCCAGCAGCCATTTGGGACAGCCCTCTTACGAGCAGTACTTC. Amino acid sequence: CASSHLGQPSYEQYF.